These 26 T cell receptor beta chains share one sample of origin, sequenced in a study of blood T cell repertoires in COVID-19. TCRdb keeps only in-frame clones here, not all; method: immunoSEQ multiplex PCR. This table has roughly 100,000 clones, about 75% appearing once. Sequencing used peripheral blood. These receptors came from a woman between 65 and 79 years old with acute or convalescent COVID-19.

This chain uses TRBV4-1 with TRBJ1-1; 7 bases map to TRBD1. This CDR3 spans 13 amino acids. Germline lookup yields CDR1 MGHRA and CDR2 YSYEKL. V shed 4 bases and J 1 base; nucleotides not matched to a gene: 0. Here the CDR3 DNA reads TGCGCCAGCAGCCGGACAGGGAACACTGAAGCTTTCTTT. Protein: CASSRTGNTEAFF.

This chain joins TRBV5-1 and TRBJ2-5; 7 bases align to TRBD1. The CDR3 totals 14 residues. Germline values: CDR1 SGHRS, CDR2 YFSETQ. With 3 bases clipped from V and 4 bases from J, the junction kept 6 bases outside the gene matches. As DNA, the CDR3 is TGCGCCAGCAGCTCCCGACAGGGCCGAGAGACCCAGTACTTC. This gives the protein CASSSRQGRETQYF.

This clone was recorded a few times. The chain employs TRBV19 and TRBJ1-3, with 8 bases that match TRBD1. The CDR3 sequence is 14 residues long. Per the germline V gene, CDR1 is LNHDA and CDR2 is SQIVND (reference sequence). V was clipped by 7 bases and J by 2 bases; unmatched bases: 4. As DNA, the CDR3 is TGTGCCAGTATGGAGGACAGGGCTGGAAACACCATATATTTT. Residues: CASMEDRAGNTIYF.

A few counts support this clone. The chain uses TRBV5-1 and TRBJ1-2; D call uncertain. The V gene's germline CDR1 is SGHRS and CDR2 YFSETQ. CDR3 length equals 13 residues. The V and J ends lost 2 bases and 1 base respectively, with 6 bases between them. CDR3 coding DNA: TGCGCCAGCAGCTTTACAGATAACTATGGCTACACCTTC. This sequence encodes CASSFTDNYGYTF.

The chain couples TRBV29-1 to TRBJ2-7, with D maybe TRBD2 (5 bases). Trimming left V 5 bases short and J 0 bases short, with 17 bases between. Germline CDR1 SQVTM, CDR2 ANQGSEA. This CDR3 is built from 15 residues. The DNA of the CDR3 is TGCAGCGTTTTCGGGCCGCCTGAGGGCTCCTACGAGCAGTACTTC. This gives the protein CSVFGPPEGSYEQYF.

By its share, this clone is medium-sized. The chain has TRBV9 and TRBJ2-7; 10 nucleotides align to TRBD1. The CDR3 covers 16 residues. Trimming cost V 0 bases and J 6 bases; bases outside gene matches: 9. The germline V gene has CDR1 SGDLS and CDR2 YYNGEE. The CDR3 sequence is CASSVGGTGALSEQYF. The CDR3 DNA follows: TGTGCCAGCAGCGTAGGAGGGACAGGGGCTCTCTCCGAGCAGTACTTC.

The CDR3 spells CASSLGAKDTQYF. Here the CDR3 DNA reads TGTGCCAGCAGTCTGGGGGCCAAAGATACGCAGTATTTT. The V gene is TRBV3-1 (or the pseudogene TRBV3-2), the J gene TRBJ2-3, with TRBD1 as a possible D gene (6 bases). This CDR3 spans 13 amino acids. From germline, CDR1 is LGHDT and CDR2 YNNKEL (reference sequence). Trimming removed 6 bases from V and 5 bases from J, with 12 bases in between.

The CDR3 loop is CASSLDRPSNQPQHF. In DNA form, the CDR3 reads TGTGCCAGCAGCCTCGACAGGCCGAGCAATCAGCCCCAGCATTTT. The rearrangement links TRBV6-5 to TRBJ1-5; D might be TRBD1 (6 bases). The CDR3 length is 15 residues. V was shortened by 6 bases and J by 1 base, with 13 bases between the two germline ends. CDR1 and CDR2 (germline): MNHEY, SVGAGI.

The V call is TRBV10-3, the J call TRBJ2-1; 13 bases line up with TRBD2. Trimming at V came to 6 bases and at J to 0 bases, leaving 11 bases not matched to a gene. The germline V gene encodes CDR1 ENHRY and CDR2 SYGVKD. The CDR3 length is 19 residues. CDR3 sequence: CAISKLLAGGPDSYNEQFF. The CDR3 DNA reads TGTGCCATCAGCAAATTACTAGCGGGGGGGCCCGACTCCTACAATGAGCAGTTCTTC.

The chain employs TRBV3-1 (or the pseudogene TRBV3-2) and TRBJ2-5; tentatively, D is TRBD1 (5 bases). The length of the CDR3 is 13 residues. V lost 1 base, J lost 10 bases, and 13 bases lay in between. From germline, CDR1 is LGHDT and CDR2 YNNKEL (reference sequence). The CDR3 spells CASSQGRVLIQYF. The CDR3 DNA reads as TGTGCCAGCAGCCAAGGCAGGGTCTTAATCCAGTACTTC.

The chain uses TRBV14 and TRBJ2-1, with 9 nucleotides matching TRBD2. CDR3 length: 14 residues. V shed 9 bases and J 3 bases; nucleotides not matched to a gene: 6. Germline V lookup: CDR1 SGHDN, CDR2 FVKESK. The CDR3 sequence: CASWASGDYNEQFF. DNA for the CDR3: TGTGCCAGTTGGGCTAGCGGGGACTACAATGAGCAGTTCTTC.

V is TRBV19 and J is TRBJ1-6, with 9 bases matching TRBD1. Germline V gene sequence: CDR1 LNHDA, CDR2 SQIVND (reference sequence). This CDR3 is built from 15 residues. V lost 7 bases, J lost 10 bases, and 11 bases stayed unmatched. The DNA of the CDR3 is TGTGCCAGTACCCCGACAGGGGGAAAGGGGTCACCCCTCCACTTT. Residues: CASTPTGGKGSPLHF.

CDR3 in amino acids: CASSPRLAGGPNYNEQFF. Here the CDR3 DNA reads TGTGCCAGCAGCCCGAGACTAGCGGGGGGACCGAACTACAATGAGCAGTTCTTC. This chain connects TRBV3-1 (or the pseudogene TRBV3-2) to TRBJ2-1; 13 bases are shared with TRBD2. The CDR3 sequence is 18 residues long. Trimming at V came to 4 bases and at J to 3 bases, leaving 9 bases not matched to a gene. Germline V gives CDR1 LGHDT, CDR2 YNNKEL (reference sequence).

The chain joins TRBV20-1 to TRBJ2-1; TRBD1 matches 7 bases. The CDR3 is 11 amino acids. Germline values: CDR1 DFQATT, CDR2 SNEGSKA (reference sequence). The V segment lost 5 bases and the J segment 12 bases; nucleotides outside the gene matches: 7. The CDR3 sequence: CSAVTGALQFF. For the CDR3, the DNA is TGCAGTGCTGTAACAGGGGCACTGCAGTTCTTC.

This chain joins TRBV19 and TRBJ2-7, with 11 bases lining up with TRBD1. V trimming: 9 bases; J trimming: 3 bases; junction bases outside the gene matches: 10. Germline loops: CDR1 LNHDA, CDR2 SQIVND (reference sequence). This CDR3 comprises 15 residues. This CDR3 reads CASRDGTGGIYEQYF. Here the CDR3 DNA reads TGTGCCAGCAGAGACGGGACAGGGGGAATCTACGAGCAGTACTTC.

This chain joins TRBV2 and TRBJ1-6, with a weak D call TRBD1 (6 bases). The CDR3 consists of 14 residues. V gave up 7 bases and J gave up 6 bases, with 13 bases separating them. The germline gives CDR1 SNHLY, CDR2 FYNNEI. The DNA for the CDR3 is TGTGCCAGCAACTCGGGACAACTTAATTCACCCCTCCACTTT. Translating it yields CASNSGQLNSPLHF. The full variable domain, rest sourced from reference TRBV2 and TRBJ1-6, is EPEVTQTPSHQVTQMGQEVILRCVPISNHLYFYWYRQILGQKVEFLVSFYNNEISEKSEIFDDQFSVERPDGSNFTLKIRSTKLEDSAMYFCASNSGQLNSPLHFGNGTRLTVT.

This clone has a handful of counts. The chain couples TRBV6-1 to TRBJ2-5; 7 positions match TRBD2. In germline, CDR1 is MNHNS, CDR2 SASEGT. CDR3 length: 16 residues. After removal of 2 bases from V and 2 bases from J, the junction contained 8 bases not matched to a gene. The CDR3 sequence: CASSEFTAGAQETQYF. CDR3 nucleotides: TGTGCCAGCAGTGAATTTACGGCGGGAGCTCAAGAGACCCAGTACTTC.

The chain carries TRBV7-9 and TRBJ2-6, with D hard to call. Trimming took 2 bases from V and 2 from J, leaving 7 bases between them. The CDR3 has 15 amino acids. The germline CDR1 and CDR2 sequences are SEHNR and FQNEAQ (reference sequence). The CDR3 DNA sequence: TGTGCCAGCAGCTTAAGTTTAGCTGGGGCCAACGTCCTGACTTTC. It specifies CASSLSLAGANVLTF.

The V and J genes are TRBV28 and TRBJ1-5; TRBD1 is a possible D gene (5 bases). Germline-derived CDR1 and CDR2 are MDHEN and SYDVKM. This CDR3 is built from 16 residues. V was cut by 5 bases and J by 7 bases, with 21 bases left in between. The CDR3 DNA reads as TGTGCCAGCAGTGGTCGGGGGGGGAATAGTAGGCAGCCCCAGCATTTT. It specifies CASSGRGGNSRQPQHF.

The V gene is TRBV28, the J gene TRBJ2-1, with D possibly being TRBD2 (6 bases). V was cut by 2 bases and J by 5 bases, with 16 bases left in between. The germline V gene has CDR1 MDHEN and CDR2 SYDVKM. CDR3 size: 16 residues. CDR3 nucleotide sequence: TGTGCCAGCAGTTTACCGGGGGTCAAATTTAACAATGAGCAGTTCTTC. It encodes CASSLPGVKFNNEQFF.

The chain uses TRBV5-6 and TRBJ2-2; no definite D call. In germline, CDR1 is SGHDT, CDR2 YYEEEE. The CDR3 is made up of 13 amino acids. The V and J ends lost 2 bases and 8 bases respectively, with 10 bases between them. The CDR3, as DNA: TGTGCCAGCAGCTTAGGAGTGACTGGGGAGCTGTTTTTT. It codes for CASSLGVTGELFF.

The genes are TRBV21-1 and TRBJ2-1; the D call TRBD2 from the table was never checked on the DNA. TRBV21-1 is given as a pseudogene. The CDR3 runs 16 residues. In DNA, the CDR3 is TGTGCCAGCAGGGGACTACAGAACCTCCCCTACAATGAGCAGTTCTTC. Its translation is CASRGLQNLPYNEQFF.

This rearrangement joins TRBV6-6 to TRBJ1-2; 10 nucleotides align to TRBD1. This CDR3 region has 15 residues. From germline, CDR1 is MNHNY and CDR2 SVGAGI (reference sequence). V shed 6 bases and J 4 bases; nucleotides not matched to a gene: 8. The CDR3 spells CASSPTGGASYGYTF. CDR3 coding DNA: TGTGCCAGCAGCCCGACAGGGGGCGCCTCCTATGGCTACACCTTC.

The sample holds a few counts of this clone. This chain links TRBV7-2 with TRBJ2-1; 8 positions agree with TRBD2. CDR3 size: 15 residues. From germline, CDR1 is SGHTA and CDR2 FQGNSA. After removal of 0 bases from V and 2 bases from J, the junction contained 0 bases not matched to a gene. CDR3 nucleotide sequence: TGTGCCAGCAGCTTAGCTAGCGGGGCCTACAATGAGCAGTTCTTC. Translated: CASSLASGAYNEQFF.

The chain joins TRBV6-4 to TRBJ1-2, with 8 bases that match TRBD1. The CDR3 runs to 13 residues. Germline V CDR1 and CDR2: MRHNA, SNTAGT. V trimming: 5 bases; J trimming: 2 bases; junction bases outside the gene matches: 1. The CDR3 region has the DNA TGTGCCAGCAGTAGGGACAGGAACTATGGCTACACCTTC. Amino acid sequence: CASSRDRNYGYTF.

The V and J genes are TRBV7-2 and TRBJ1-1; 11 bases are a match to TRBD1. Germline V gene sequence: CDR1 SGHTA, CDR2 FQGNSA. V lost 5 bases to trimming and J lost 4 bases; unmatched junction nucleotides: 3. The CDR3 length is 14 residues. The CDR3 region is CASSGQGARTEAFF. For the CDR3, the DNA is TGTGCCAGCAGCGGACAGGGGGCTCGCACTGAAGCTTTCTTT.